The clone carrying this T cell receptor (beta chain) came up once. The data were obtained in a study of blood T cell repertoires in COVID-19. Original processing notes: Estimated nucleated cell counts came from reference gene primer amplification. Sequencing was performed with immunoSEQ multiplex PCR; in TCRdb, only in-frame clones are kept and a portion is missing. That table gives V, J and clone size, and the DNA gave D and trimming. Counted here are about 260,000 clones, about 90% occurring once; the ten biggest clones make up 4.1%. The CDR3 sequence is 15 residues long. CDR1 is LNHDA and CDR2 is SQIVND in the germline V gene (reference sequence). The V end was cut by 3 bases, the J end by 4 bases, with 15 bases between. Participants' own reports of clinical history determined their cohort assignment.

The specimen was PBMCs or T cells enriched from blood (not recorded which). The sequence was collected from a woman aged 25 to 39 with acute COVID-19. The chain combines TRBV19 with TRBJ1-1; the D gene is possibly TRBD1 (5 bases). The CDR3 DNA sequence: TGTGCCAGTAGTATGCCCCGACAGATAGCCACTGAAGCTTTCTTT. Translation gives CASSMPRQIATEAFF.